These 31 T cell receptor beta chains were sequenced from one sample in a study of cytomegalovirus exposure and HLA in healthy donors. The study ran its PCR with 60 Vbeta and 13 Jbeta primers. Clones were read by immunoSEQ multiplex PCR, and TCRdb kept only the in-frame ones, dropping some. The sample includes approximately 250,000 clones, approximately 81% of them seen just once. Sequencing was done on a sample of PBMCs. The source of these receptors is a girl aged 2-10 years in good health and CMV-seronegative.

This clone was detected only a few times. The CDR3 is CASSYGRGQPQHF. DNA of the CDR3: TGTGCCAGCAGTTATGGACGGGGTCAGCCCCAGCATTTT. This chain connects TRBV27 to TRBJ1-5; unclear D gene. Trimming cost V 4 bases and J 6 bases, with 10 bases left between them. The CDR3 covers 13 residues. Germline V gives CDR1 MNHEY, CDR2 SMNVEV (reference sequence).

The J gene is TRBJ2-5, the V gene TRBV6-5; the match to TRBD2 covers 9 bases. With 6 bases clipped from V and 5 bases from J, the junction kept 10 bases outside the gene matches. Looked up from germline, CDR1 is MNHEY and CDR2 is SVGAGI. The CDR3 is 15 residues long. CDR3 amino acids: CASRDLAGDGETQYF. The CDR3 nucleotides are TGTGCCAGCAGGGATTTAGCGGGAGACGGGGAGACCCAGTACTTC.

J is TRBJ1-1 and V is TRBV19; the match to TRBD1 covers 7 bases. Germline-derived CDR1 and CDR2 are LNHDA and SQIVND (reference sequence). This CDR3 contains 13 residues. Losses at the gene ends were 3 bases for V and 10 bases for J; bases not matched to a gene: 8. This CDR3 reads CASSIGTEGPAFF. The CDR3 DNA reads as TGTGCCAGTAGTATTGGGACAGAGGGGCCAGCTTTCTTT.

The chain carries TRBV5-4 and TRBJ1-2, with 7 bases identical to TRBD1. The CDR3 is 12 residues long. Germline V gene lookup returns CDR1 SGHNT and CDR2 YYREEE (reference sequence). Unmatched junction bases numbered 2, after V lost 6 bases and J lost 3 bases. The DNA for the CDR3 is TGTGCCAGCACCAGGGGGGACTATGGCTACACCTTC. Residues: CASTRGDYGYTF. Complete variable domain (other parts from reference TRBV5-4 and TRBJ1-2): ETGVTQSPTHLIKTRGQQVTLRCSSQSGHNTVSWYQQALGQGPQFIFQYYREEENGRGNFPPRFSGLQFPNYSSELNVNALELDDSALYLCASTRGDYGYTFGSGTRLTVV.

This chain connects TRBV18 to TRBJ2-5; unclear D gene. CDR3 length: 13 amino acids. Germline V CDR1 and CDR2: KGHSH, LQKENI. V was pared by 3 bases and J by 4 bases, with 9 bases between. The CDR3 protein is CASSPWAAETQYF. The CDR3, as DNA: TGTGCCAGCTCACCGTGGGCAGCAGAGACCCAGTACTTC.

This sequence joins TRBV6-6 and TRBJ2-3; possibly TRBD1 for D (6 bases). V dropped 4 bases and J dropped 2 bases, with 10 bases sitting between them. This CDR3 is built from 14 residues. From germline, CDR1 is MNHNY and CDR2 SVGAGI (reference sequence). CDR3 protein: CASSWGTLTDTQYF. The CDR3 DNA follows: TGTGCCAGCAGTTGGGGGACACTCACAGATACGCAGTATTTT.

The chain joins TRBV9 to TRBJ2-1; 7 bases align to TRBD2. This CDR3 is 13 amino acids long. Germline loops: CDR1 SGDLS, CDR2 YYNGEE. Losses at the gene ends were 3 bases for V and 10 bases for J; bases not matched to a gene: 7. The CDR3 reads CASSAGRGEEQFF. The CDR3, as DNA: TGTGCCAGCAGCGCGGGTCGGGGGGAAGAGCAGTTCTTC.

This clone has just a few counts. This sample also contains other DNA sequences that code for the same CDR3. The chain links TRBV30 to TRBJ2-5; D is perhaps TRBD2 (5 bases). The CDR3 covers 13 residues. The germline V gene encodes CDR1 GTSNPN and CDR2 SVGIG (reference sequence). V was trimmed by 1 base and J by 2 bases, leaving 8 bases between them. CDR3 residues: CAWSGGLQETQYF. CDR3 DNA sequence: TGTGCCTGGAGTGGAGGGTTACAAGAGACCCAGTACTTC.

The rearrangement joins TRBV18 to TRBJ2-5; 10 bases agree with TRBD1. The germline V gene encodes CDR1 KGHSH and CDR2 LQKENI. Trimming cost V 4 bases and J 3 bases; bases outside gene matches: 2. CDR3 length: 14 residues. In DNA form, the CDR3 reads TGTGCCAGCTCACTGGACAGGGGGGAAGAGACCCAGTACTTC. As protein: CASSLDRGEETQYF.

The chain combines TRBV11-2 with TRBJ2-5, with 13 bases identical to TRBD2. The CDR3 length is 17 residues. J was trimmed by 5 bases and V by 5 bases; bases with no gene match: 11. Germline CDR1 SGHAT, CDR2 FQNNGV. The CDR3, as DNA: TGTGCCAGCAGCCACCTGACTAGCGGGAGGCTTTGGGAGACCCAGTACTTC. Amino acid sequence: CASSHLTSGRLWETQYF.

The chain carries TRBV5-8 and TRBJ2-3; no firm D call. Between the trimmed V and J ends, which lost 5 bases and 0 bases, there was a span of 10 bases. There are 14 residues in the CDR3. Germline CDR1 is SGHTS and CDR2 is YDEGEE. This chain's CDR3 is CASSNGGSTDTQYF. CDR3 sequence (DNA): TGTGCCAGCAGTAACGGCGGTAGCACAGATACGCAGTATTTT.

J is TRBJ2-5 and V is TRBV11-3; TRBD2 matches at 9 bases. Germline assignment: CDR1 SGHNT and CDR2 YENEEA. The CDR3 sequence is 16 residues long. The ends lost 2 bases at V and 4 bases at J; junction bases unmatched: 8. The CDR3 nucleotides read TGTGCCAGCAGCTTAATGTATCTAGCGGGGACAGAGACCCAGTACTTC. Encoded protein: CASSLMYLAGTETQYF.

The rearrangement links TRBV10-1 to TRBJ1-1; D is unclear. The CDR3 runs 15 residues. The germline gives CDR1 WNHNN, CDR2 SYGVQD (reference sequence). Trimming removed 0 bases at V and 0 bases at J, with 8 bases between. CDR3 in amino acids: CASSESTGMNTEAFF. For the CDR3, the DNA is TGCGCCAGCAGTGAGTCGACGGGTATGAACACTGAAGCTTTCTTT.

The table lists this clone with a count of one. The chain is built from TRBV4-1 and TRBJ1-1; D not certain. Trimming pared 5 bases from V and 0 bases from J, leaving 13 bases between. Per germline, CDR1 MGHRA and CDR2 YSYEKL. The length of the CDR3 is 15 residues. The CDR3 region has the DNA TGCGCCAGCAGCTCCAAGATCGCAGTGAACACTGAAGCTTTCTTT. Protein: CASSSKIAVNTEAFF.

This clone occurred a few times. At one boundary the junction diverges from the germline segment, which might be a read error. The genes are TRBV7-6 and TRBJ1-4, with D tentatively TRBD1 (6 bases). Germline lookup yields CDR1 SGHVS and CDR2 FNYEAQ. CDR3 length: 16 amino acids. The CDR3: CASSLAGRTVNEQLFF. The DNA of the CDR3 is TGTGCCAGCAGCTTAGCCGGCCGGACAGTTAATGAACAACTGTTTTTT.

CDR3 loop: CASSFTGNTEAFF. In DNA form, the CDR3 reads TGTGCCAGCAGTTTTACAGGGAACACTGAAGCTTTCTTT. The chain employs TRBV27 and TRBJ1-1; maybe TRBD1 (5 bases). In germline, CDR1 is MNHEY, CDR2 SMNVEV (reference sequence). The ends were cut back, 3 bases at V and 1 base at J, with 6 bases in the middle. This CDR3 contains 13 residues.

This clone has more than one count but fewer than ten. The rearrangement links TRBV7-6 to TRBJ2-3; TRBD2 matches at 12 bases. Unmatched junction bases numbered 5, after V lost 1 base and J lost 0 bases. The V gene's germline CDR1 is SGHVS and CDR2 FNYEAQ. The CDR3 totals 18 residues. CDR3: CASSLGGTSGGSTDTQYF. Here the CDR3 DNA reads TGTGCCAGCAGCTTAGGGGGCACTAGCGGGGGGAGCACAGATACGCAGTATTTT.

The chain uses TRBV7-3 and TRBJ2-7; D might be TRBD2 (6 bases). V was trimmed by 2 bases and J by 2 bases, leaving 13 bases between them. This CDR3 region has 15 residues. Germline CDR1 SGHTA, CDR2 FQGTGA. The CDR3 DNA is TGTGCCAGCAGCTTAGGAGGGAGTTCCCCCTACGAGCAGTACTTC. This codes for CASSLGGSSPYEQYF.

Written as DNA, the CDR3 is TGTGCCAGCCGAGTTGGGACAGACTATGGCTACACCTTC. Translating gives CASRVGTDYGYTF. The rearrangement joins TRBV27 to TRBJ1-2, with 7 bases lining up with TRBD1. Germline V CDR1 and CDR2: MNHEY, SMNVEV (reference sequence). The CDR3 loop spans 13 amino acids. The J segment lost 3 bases and the V segment lost 8 bases, leaving 6 bases of the junction unmatched.

The V and J genes are TRBV5-8 and TRBJ2-5; D might be TRBD2 (6 bases). Germline V gene lookup returns CDR1 SGHTS and CDR2 YDEGEE. Trimming cost V 6 bases and J 3 bases, with 21 bases left between them. The CDR3 is 16 residues long. CDR3 DNA: TGTGCCAGCACCTTATTGGGGGGAAGAGTGGAAGAGACCCAGTACTTC. Translating gives CASTLLGGRVEETQYF.

The chain uses TRBV5-4 and TRBJ2-5; 9 bases agree with TRBD2. The ends lost 3 bases at V and 4 bases at J; junction bases unmatched: 7. The germline V gene has CDR1 SGHNT and CDR2 YYREEE (reference sequence). This CDR3 is 15 amino acids long. The CDR3 bases are TGTGCCAGCAGCTCGGAGAGGCGGGAGGGAGAGACCCAGTACTTC. It is translated as CASSSERREGETQYF.

A remark on this clone: Other DNA sequences in this specimen translate into the identical CDR3. The CDR3 region has the DNA TGTGCCAGCAGCCCGCCGGTAAACACTGAAGCTTTCTTT. Amino acid sequence: CASSPPVNTEAFF. The rearrangement uses TRBV7-9 and TRBJ1-1; D remains ambiguous. The V gene lost 5 bases and the J gene lost 2 bases, with 9 bases spanning the gap. CDR3 length: 13 residues. CDR1 SEHNR and CDR2 FQNEAQ come from the germline V gene (reference sequence).

The chain couples TRBV30 to TRBJ2-1; D is perhaps TRBD1 (6 bases). Trimming pared 5 bases from V and 8 bases from J, leaving 16 bases between. The germline CDR1 and CDR2 sequences are GTSNPN and SVGIG (reference sequence). The CDR3 has 13 residues. The CDR3 is CAWVRHRAYEQFF. In nucleotides, the CDR3 is TGTGCCTGGGTGAGACACAGGGCTTATGAGCAGTTCTTC.

The chain uses TRBV5-4 and TRBJ2-3, with a tentative D call TRBD2 (6 bases). Germline values: CDR1 SGHNT, CDR2 YYREEE (reference sequence). CDR3 size: 17 residues. The germline V and J ends were trimmed by 4 bases and 1 base, with 19 bases remaining between them. The CDR3 coding sequence is TGTGCCAGCAGCGCTTTCTGGGGGGTCGGGGGCACAGATACGCAGTATTTT. Residues: CASSAFWGVGGTDTQYF.

The chain employs TRBV6-4 and TRBJ2-4; 7 nucleotides match TRBD1. Losses at the gene ends were 6 bases for V and 9 bases for J; bases not matched to a gene: 11. The CDR3 is 14 residues long. Germline CDR1 reads MRHNA; CDR2 reads SNTAGT. The CDR3 protein is CASSHHRGRSIQYF. CDR3 DNA sequence: TGTGCCAGCAGCCACCACAGGGGACGAAGCATTCAGTACTTC.

V is TRBV19 and J is TRBJ1-1; no firm D call. Trimming removed 8 bases at V and 1 base at J, with 5 bases between. CDR1 and CDR2 from the germline V gene are LNHDA and SQIVND (reference sequence). The CDR3 consists of 11 residues. The CDR3 region has the DNA TGTGCCAGTTCTCCGAACACTGAAGCTTTCTTT. Its translation: CASSPNTEAFF.

This clone was counted only a few times. The gene calls are TRBV6-5 and TRBJ1-6; 9 bases are shared with TRBD1. The length of the CDR3 is 15 residues. The V gene end was trimmed by 6 bases and the J gene end by 6 bases; junction bases not matched to a gene: 6. The germline CDR1 and CDR2 sequences are MNHEY and SVGAGI. The CDR3 sequence is CASRAPGQGNSPLHF. CDR3 nucleotide sequence: TGTGCCAGCAGAGCCCCGGGACAGGGTAATTCACCCCTCCACTTT.

The CDR3 nucleotides read TGCGCCAGCAGCCTACAGGGTACACCCCTCCACTTT. Encoded protein: CASSLQGTPLHF. The chain employs TRBV5-1 and TRBJ1-6; D might be TRBD1 (6 bases). Trimming removed 4 bases at V and 11 bases at J, with 10 bases between. The CDR3 length is 12 residues. Per germline, CDR1 SGHRS and CDR2 YFSETQ.

This chain links TRBV30 with TRBJ2-2; 7 nucleotides line up with TRBD2. The CDR3 is made up of 15 amino acids. Germline loops: CDR1 GTSNPN, CDR2 SVGIG (reference sequence). The V gene end was trimmed by 3 bases and the J gene end by 4 bases; junction bases not matched to a gene: 8. CDR3 in amino acids: CAWRVRGLLTGELFF. The CDR3 coding sequence is TGTGCCTGGAGGGTTAGGGGACTACTCACCGGGGAGCTGTTTTTT.

The chain is built from TRBV4-2 and TRBJ2-1; D gene ambiguous. The ends were cut back, 0 bases at V and 0 bases at J, with 18 bases in the middle. The CDR3 runs to 19 residues. CDR1 and CDR2 (germline): LGHNA, YNFKEQ. DNA for the CDR3: TGTGCCAGCAGCCAAGATACTCCCCCCAGGCTGAGCTCCTACAATGAGCAGTTCTTC. This sequence encodes CASSQDTPPRLSSYNEQFF.

This clone was recorded only once. The V and J genes are TRBV5-1 and TRBJ1-2; 7 nucleotides agree with TRBD1. Germline CDR1 SGHRS, CDR2 YFSETQ. This CDR3 region has 15 residues. V shed 0 bases, J shed 5 bases, and the junction held 7 bases outside the gene matches. The CDR3 DNA follows: TGCGCCAGCAGCTTGGGGCAGGGGGAAGGATATGGCTACACCTTC. Translated: CASSLGQGEGYGYTF.